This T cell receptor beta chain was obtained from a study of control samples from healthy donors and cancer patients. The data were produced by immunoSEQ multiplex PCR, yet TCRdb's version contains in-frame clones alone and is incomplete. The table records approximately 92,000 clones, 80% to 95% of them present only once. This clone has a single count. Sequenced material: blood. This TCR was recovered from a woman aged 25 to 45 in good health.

CDR3 nucleotides: TGTGCCATCAGTGAGAGCGGGAGCTACGAGCAGTACTTC. It codes for CAISESGSYEQYF. J is TRBJ2-7 and V is TRBV10-3, with 8 bases identical to TRBD2. CDR1 and CDR2 (germline): ENHRY, SYGVKD. V lost 2 bases and J lost 3; bases outside the gene matches: 0. There are 13 residues in the CDR3.